The clone carrying this T cell receptor (beta chain) came up once. The assay was immunoSEQ multiplex PCR, and TCRdb's table has in-frame clones only and misses some. The data contain about 80,000 clones, under 85% of them singletons. This record comes from a study of blood T cell repertoires in COVID-19. The V gene end was trimmed by 5 bases and the J gene end by 3 bases; junction bases not matched to a gene: 10. There are 16 residues in the CDR3. Germline CDR1 reads LNHDA; CDR2 reads SQIVND (reference sequence). The material sequenced was peripheral blood. This TCR derives from a human donor in a cohort sampled during active COVID-19. The chain joins TRBV19 to TRBJ1-1; 9 bases are a match to TRBD1. The CDR3 DNA reads as TGTGCCAGTAGTCCGACGGGACAGGGTCCCCACACTGAAGCTTTCTTT. Its protein is CASSPTGQGPHTEAFF. The entire variable domain, with the rest obtained from reference TRBV19 and TRBJ1-1, is as follows: DGGITQSPKYLFRKEGQNVTLSCEQNLNHDAMYWYRQDPGQGLRLIYYSQIVNDFQKGDIAEGYSVSREKKESFPLTVTSAQKNPTAFYLCASSPTGQGPHTEAFFGQGTRLTVV.